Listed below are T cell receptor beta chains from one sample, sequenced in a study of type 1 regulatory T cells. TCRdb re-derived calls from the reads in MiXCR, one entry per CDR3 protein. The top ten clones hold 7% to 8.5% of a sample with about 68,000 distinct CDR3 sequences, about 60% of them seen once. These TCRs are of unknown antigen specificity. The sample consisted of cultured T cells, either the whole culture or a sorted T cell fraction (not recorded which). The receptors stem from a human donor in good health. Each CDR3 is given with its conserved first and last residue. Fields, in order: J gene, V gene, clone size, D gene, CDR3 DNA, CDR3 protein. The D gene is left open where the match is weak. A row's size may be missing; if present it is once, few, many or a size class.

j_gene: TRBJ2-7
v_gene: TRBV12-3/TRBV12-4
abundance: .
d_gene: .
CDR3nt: TGTGCCAGCACCCCTGGGGGACCTGGCGAGCAGTACTTC
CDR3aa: CASTPGGPGEQYF

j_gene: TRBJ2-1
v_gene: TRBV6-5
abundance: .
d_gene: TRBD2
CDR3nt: TGTGCCAGCAGGGGCTTAGCGGGAAACCCCCTGAATGAGCAGTTCTTC
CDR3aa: CASRGLAGNPLNEQFF

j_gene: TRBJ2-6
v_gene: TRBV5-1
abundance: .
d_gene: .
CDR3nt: TGCGCCAGCAGTTTGGCCCCTGGGGCCAACGTCCTGACTTTC
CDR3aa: CASSLAPGANVLTF

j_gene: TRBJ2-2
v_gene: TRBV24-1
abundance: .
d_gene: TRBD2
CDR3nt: TGTGCCACCAGTGATTCGGGGGAGGGACTGACCGGGGGGCTGTTTTTT
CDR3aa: CATSDSGEGLTGGLFF

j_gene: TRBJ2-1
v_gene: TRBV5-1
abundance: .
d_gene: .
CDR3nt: TGCGCCAGCAGCCCTGGGTTCCGGGACACCACTGAGCAGTTCTTC
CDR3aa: CASSPGFRDTTEQFF

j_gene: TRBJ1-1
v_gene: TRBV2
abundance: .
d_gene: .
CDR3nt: TGTGCCAGCAGTAGCGGACAGCTTAGACCTTTCTTT
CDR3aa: CASSSGQLRPFF

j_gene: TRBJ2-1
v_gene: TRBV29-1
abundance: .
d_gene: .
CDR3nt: TGCAGCGTTGGGACAGCTTACAATGAGCAGTTCTTC
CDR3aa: CSVGTAYNEQFF

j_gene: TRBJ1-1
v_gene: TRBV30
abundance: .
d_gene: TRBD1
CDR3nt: TGTGCCTGGGCAGGGACAGCTAATTTGAACACTGAAGCTTTCTTT
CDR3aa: CAWAGTANLNTEAFF

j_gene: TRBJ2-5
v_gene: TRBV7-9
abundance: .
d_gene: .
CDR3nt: TGTGCCAGCAGCTCTACAGGAGAGACCCAGTACTTC
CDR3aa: CASSSTGETQYF

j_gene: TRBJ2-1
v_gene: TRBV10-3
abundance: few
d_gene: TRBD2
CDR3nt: TGTGCCATCAGTGAGCGGGGACTAGCGGGAGGGCCAGGGAATGAGCAGTTCTTC
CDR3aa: CAISERGLAGGPGNEQFF

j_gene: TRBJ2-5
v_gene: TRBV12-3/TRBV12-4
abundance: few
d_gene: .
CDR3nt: TGTGCCAGCAGTTTAACCGGCCAGCTTCAAGAGACCCAGTACTTC
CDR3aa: CASSLTGQLQETQYF

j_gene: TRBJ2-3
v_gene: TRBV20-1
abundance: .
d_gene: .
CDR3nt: TGCAGTGCTCCCGATACTGGCACAGATACGCAGTATTTT
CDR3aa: CSAPDTGTDTQYF

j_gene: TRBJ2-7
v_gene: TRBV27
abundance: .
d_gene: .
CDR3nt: TGTGCCAGCAGTTTAGTCCTGGACTACGAGCAGTACTTC
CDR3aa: CASSLVLDYEQYF

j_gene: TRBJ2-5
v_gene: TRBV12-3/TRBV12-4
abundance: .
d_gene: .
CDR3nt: TGTGCCAGCAGTTTCGTGGGGCAAGGGCAAGAGACCCAGTACTTC
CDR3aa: CASSFVGQGQETQYF

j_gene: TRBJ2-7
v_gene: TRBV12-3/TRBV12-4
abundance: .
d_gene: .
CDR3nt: TGTGCCAGCAGTTTAGTGGTCGACTCCTACGAGCAGTACTTC
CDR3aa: CASSLVVDSYEQYF

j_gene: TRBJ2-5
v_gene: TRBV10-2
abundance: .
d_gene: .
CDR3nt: TGCGCCAGCAGTCCCCAATTAGGGTTAGGAACCGGGCAGAAAGAGACCCAGTACTTC
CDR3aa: CASSPQLGLGTGQKETQYF

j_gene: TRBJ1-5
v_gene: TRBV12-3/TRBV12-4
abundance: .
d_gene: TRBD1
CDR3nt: TGTGCCAGCAGAGTAGGGGGCGCAGGTGGTCAGCCCCAGCATTTT
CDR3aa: CASRVGGAGGQPQHF

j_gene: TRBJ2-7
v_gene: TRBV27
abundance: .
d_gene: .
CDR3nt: TGTGCCAGCCGGCACAGGAAGGGCGAGCAGTACTTC
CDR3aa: CASRHRKGEQYF

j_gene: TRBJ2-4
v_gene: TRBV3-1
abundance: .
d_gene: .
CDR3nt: TGTGCCAGCAGCCAACCGGAAGGACTGTTGCAGTACTTC
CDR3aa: CASSQPEGLLQYF

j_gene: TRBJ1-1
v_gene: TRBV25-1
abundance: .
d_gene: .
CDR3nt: TGTGCCAGCAGTGATGTTACGGGGCGGACTGAAGCTTTCTTT
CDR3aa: CASSDVTGRTEAFF

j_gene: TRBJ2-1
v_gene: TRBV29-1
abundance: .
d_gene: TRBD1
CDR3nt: TGCAGCGTTTATTTCTCCGTTAACAGGGGACCCTACAATGAGCAGTTCTTC
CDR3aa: CSVYFSVNRGPYNEQFF

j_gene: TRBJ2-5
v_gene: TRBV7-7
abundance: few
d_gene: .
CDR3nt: TGTGCCAGCAGCTTGGACGGGAGCGGAGAGACCCAGTACTTC
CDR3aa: CASSLDGSGETQYF

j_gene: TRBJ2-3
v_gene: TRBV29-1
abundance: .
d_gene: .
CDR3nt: TGCAGCGTTGAGAGAGGTGAGGCCACAGATACGCAGTATTTT
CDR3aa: CSVERGEATDTQYF

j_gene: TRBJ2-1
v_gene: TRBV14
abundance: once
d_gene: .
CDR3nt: TGTGCCAGCAGCTGGCGGGTGGCGGCTGAGCAGTTCTTC
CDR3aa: CASSWRVAAEQFF

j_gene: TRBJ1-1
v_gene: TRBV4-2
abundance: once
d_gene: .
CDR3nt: TGTGCCAGCAGCCAAGTCGGGAACATGAACACTGAAGCTTTCTTT
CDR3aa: CASSQVGNMNTEAFF

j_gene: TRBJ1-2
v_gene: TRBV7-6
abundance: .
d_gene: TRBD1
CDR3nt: TGTGCCAGCAGCGGGGACAGCTTTAACTATGGCTACACCTTC
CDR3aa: CASSGDSFNYGYTF

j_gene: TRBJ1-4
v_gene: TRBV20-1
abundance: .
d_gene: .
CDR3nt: TGCAGTGCTATACCGGGCCTGGGGGAAAAACTGTTTTTT
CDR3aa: CSAIPGLGEKLFF

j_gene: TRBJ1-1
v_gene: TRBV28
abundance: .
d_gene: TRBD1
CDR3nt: TGTGCCAGCAGTTTATGGGGACAGGGCACCACTGAAGCTTTCTTT
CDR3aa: CASSLWGQGTTEAFF

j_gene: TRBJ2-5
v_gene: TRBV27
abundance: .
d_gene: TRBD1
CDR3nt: TGTGCCAGCGGACGGGGACAGATCCAAGAGACCCAGTACTTC
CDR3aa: CASGRGQIQETQYF